This entry lists 11 T cell receptor beta chains sequenced from one sample in a study of T-cell reconstitution after alpha-beta-depleted transplantation in children. Unique molecular identifiers were incorporated during preparation of the TCRbeta library. Each CDR3 protein is one row after TCRdb ran MiXCR on the PCR reads. Of approximately 350,000 distinct CDR3 sequences in the sample, around 15% were seen once. The sequencing used PBMCs, mostly from graft donor cells, collected 360 days after TCRalphabeta/CD19-depleted stem cell transplant. The receptors were sampled from a male patient aged 2-15 years who had a stem cell transplant for acute lymphoblastic leukemia, so the T cells may come from the graft donor.

This clonotype was counted many times. The chain combines TRBV7-6 with TRBJ2-1, with 9 bases that match TRBD1. The CDR3 is 17 residues long. Germline-derived CDR1 and CDR2 are SGHVS and FNYEAQ. Germline trimming cut 5 bases from V and 6 bases from J; bases unmatched to any gene: 14. The CDR3 is CASSVLPGQGLANEQFF. The CDR3 DNA reads TGTGCCAGCAGCGTACTTCCGGGACAGGGTTTAGCCAATGAGCAGTTCTTC.

This clonotype showed up just a few times. The chain recombines TRBV6-5 with TRBJ2-7; D possibly corresponds to TRBD2 (5 bases). In germline, CDR1 is MNHEY, CDR2 SVGAGI. V was shortened by 4 bases and J by 2 bases, with 12 bases between the two germline ends. The CDR3 spans 14 residues. The CDR3 protein is CASSSRGFPYEQYF. The CDR3 DNA reads TGTGCCAGCAGTTCCCGGGGATTCCCCTACGAGCAGTACTTC.

This clonotype occurred a few times. The CDR3 sequence: CASKQGTSWSTDTQYF. CDR3 bases: TGTGCCAGCAAACAGGGGACTAGCTGGAGCACAGATACGCAGTATTTT. The chain recombines TRBV7-9 with TRBJ2-3, with TRBD2 matching over 9 bases. Germline V gene sequence: CDR1 SEHNR, CDR2 FQNEAQ (reference sequence). V was clipped by 7 bases and J by 0 bases; unmatched bases: 8. The CDR3 spans 16 residues.

The chain links TRBV20-1 to TRBJ2-3; maybe TRBD2 (5 bases). This CDR3 contains 15 residues. Trimming pared 2 bases from V and 4 bases from J, leaving 16 bases between. Germline V gene sequence: CDR1 DFQATT, CDR2 SNEGSKA (reference sequence). Here the CDR3 DNA reads TGCAGTGCTAGAAGGGCCGGAGAGGGCTCAGATACGCAGTATTTT. This codes for CSARRAGEGSDTQYF.

This clonotype was seen only a few times. The chain joins TRBV2 to TRBJ2-2, with D tentatively TRBD1 or TRBD2 (6 bases each). This CDR3 has 13 residues. The germline V and J ends were trimmed by 9 bases and 5 bases, with 13 bases remaining between them. The germline V gene has CDR1 SNHLY and CDR2 FYNNEI. Here the CDR3 DNA reads TGTGCCAGAAGACTAGGGGGGACCGGGGAGCTGTTTTTT. It codes for CARRLGGTGELFF.

This clonotype was detected ten times or more. The J gene is TRBJ2-5, the V gene TRBV5-6; D uncertain. Trimming removed 0 bases from V and 1 base from J, with 7 bases in between. The CDR3 sequence is 14 residues long. CDR1 and CDR2 from the germline V gene are SGHDT and YYEEEE. The chain's CDR3 is CASSLVVSQETQYF. DNA for the CDR3: TGTGCCAGCAGCTTGGTGGTATCCCAAGAGACCCAGTACTTC.

The chain links TRBV18 to TRBJ2-3, with D perhaps TRBD2 (5 bases). The CDR3 is made up of 16 amino acids. Germline lookup yields CDR1 KGHSH and CDR2 LQKENI. Trimming removed 0 bases at V and 6 bases at J, with 16 bases between. The CDR3 DNA follows: TGTGCCAGCTCACCACCGAGCGGAAGGGTGGTCGATACGCAGTATTTT. This encodes CASSPPSGRVVDTQYF.

The rearrangement links TRBV6-1 to TRBJ2-1, with 7 bases identical to TRBD2. The CDR3 spans 20 residues. Per germline, CDR1 MNHNS and CDR2 SASEGT. V dropped 3 bases and J dropped 5; count of bases not matched to a gene: 22. For the CDR3, the DNA is TGTGCCAGCAGTGAGATTTTAAGGGTAGGGAGGGCCTTGGGGAACAATGAGCAGTTCTTC. Its translation: CASSEILRVGRALGNNEQFF.

The sample holds a few counts of this clonotype. The chain joins TRBV4-1 to TRBJ2-7, with D possibly matching TRBD1 (5 bases). The V gene's germline CDR1 is MGHRA and CDR2 YSYEKL. The germline V and J ends were trimmed by 1 base and 0 bases, with 10 bases remaining between them. This CDR3 comprises 15 residues. CDR3 residues: CASSQGQLISYEQYF. DNA for the CDR3: TGCGCCAGCAGCCAAGGACAGCTCATCTCCTACGAGCAGTACTTC.

This clonotype was picked up a small number of times. The chain couples TRBV7-2 to TRBJ2-4; D is perhaps TRBD2 (5 bases). Trimming removed 0 bases from V and 1 base from J, with 10 bases in between. The CDR3 runs 16 residues. Germline assignment: CDR1 SGHTA and CDR2 FQGNSA. CDR3 bases: TGTGCCAGCAGCTTAGCTATTAGCGCTGCCAAAAACATTCAGTACTTC. It codes for CASSLAISAAKNIQYF.

This clonotype showed up many times. J is TRBJ2-3 and V is TRBV25-1; TRBD2 might be the D (7 bases). The CDR3 is 14 amino acids. Germline loops: CDR1 MGHDK, CDR2 SYGVNS. The germline V and J ends were trimmed by 5 bases and 1 base, with 10 bases remaining between them. CDR3 in DNA: TGTGCCAGCAGTCGGGGGGCGCGCACAGATACGCAGTATTTT. Its protein product is CASSRGARTDTQYF. Full variable domain (outside the CDR3, taken from reference TRBV25-1 and TRBJ2-3): EADIYQTPRYLVIGTGKKITLECSQTMGHDKMYWYQQDPGMELHLIHYSYGVNSTEKGDLSSESTVSRIRTEHFPLTLESARPSHTSQYLCASSRGARTDTQYFGPGTRLTVL.